A selection of T cell receptor beta chains follows, all from one sample in a study of blood T cell repertoires in COVID-19. Profiling relied on immunoSEQ multiplex PCR, and the TCRdb table lists in-frame clones only, not all of them. Of under 300,000 clones in the sample, 90% to 95% are singletons; the top ten hold 1.5% to 2%. Sequenced input: PBMCs or T cells enriched from blood (not recorded which). The receptors were gathered from a woman aged 18 to 35 who had recovered from COVID-19. Both conserved end residues are part of each CDR3. The D gene is left open where the match is weak. Part of the rows lack a size; the others show once, few, many or a class for expanded clones.

V: TRBV7-2; J: TRBJ2-1; D: .; length: 15; size: .; CDR3: CASRPSPSSYNEQFF; DNA: TGTGCCAGCAGACCGTCACCGAGCTCCTACAATGAGCAGTTCTTC
V: TRBV14; J: TRBJ2-5; D: TRBD2; length: 15; size: .; CDR3: CASSQSGLGGETQYF; DNA: TGTGCCAGCAGCCAATCGGGACTAGGGGGGGAGACCCAGTACTTC
V: TRBV6-5; J: TRBJ1-2; D: .; length: 13; size: .; CDR3: CASSGGGGYGYTF; DNA: TGTGCCAGCAGCGGGGGGGGCGGCTATGGCTACACCTTC
V: TRBV2; J: TRBJ2-7; D: TRBD2; length: 15; size: .; CDR3: CASSATRLAGGEQYF; DNA: TGTGCCAGCAGTGCGACCCGGCTAGCGGGAGGTGAGCAGTACTTC
V: TRBV2; J: TRBJ1-1; D: .; length: 12; size: .; CDR3: CASIGGRAEAFF; DNA: TGTGCCAGCATCGGGGGACGCGCTGAAGCTTTCTTT
V: TRBV5-6; J: TRBJ1-1; D: TRBD1; length: 14; size: .; CDR3: CASSLAPRQGEAFF; DNA: TGTGCCAGCAGCTTGGCCCCCCGACAGGGTGAAGCTTTCTTT
V: TRBV24-1; J: TRBJ1-1; D: .; length: 14; size: .; CDR3: CATSADSLNTEAFF; DNA: TGTGCCACCAGTGCGGACAGCTTGAACACTGAAGCTTTCTTT
V: TRBV9; J: TRBJ1-2; D: TRBD1; length: 14; size: .; CDR3: CASSVTGGPYGYTF; DNA: TGTGCCAGCAGCGTAACAGGGGGCCCCTATGGCTACACCTTC
V: TRBV5-1; J: TRBJ1-1; D: .; length: 14; size: .; CDR3: CASSFGAGETEAFF; DNA: TGCGCCAGCAGCTTCGGGGCAGGGGAAACTGAAGCTTTCTTT
V: TRBV5-4; J: TRBJ2-7; D: TRBD2; length: 16; size: .; CDR3: CASSLRRLAGSHEQYF; DNA: TGTGCCAGCAGCTTGCGCCGACTAGCGGGAAGCCACGAGCAGTACTTC
V: TRBV3-1/TRBV3-2; J: TRBJ1-1; D: .; length: 15; size: .; CDR3: CASSQRGLGDTEAFF; DNA: TGTGCCAGCAGCCAACGAGGTCTCGGGGACACTGAAGCTTTCTTT
V: TRBV5-1; J: TRBJ1-2; D: TRBD1; length: 16; size: .; CDR3: CASSFPEGQGNYGYTF; DNA: TGCGCCAGCAGCTTCCCCGAAGGACAGGGCAACTATGGCTACACCTTC
V: TRBV27; J: TRBJ2-7; D: .; length: 13; size: once; CDR3: CASRGVYQGEQYF; DNA: TGTGCCAGCCGCGGGGTTTACCAGGGAGAGCAGTACTTC
V: TRBV7-8; J: TRBJ1-6; D: .; length: 13; size: .; CDR3: CASSLGGGSPLHF; DNA: TGTGCCAGCAGCTTAGGCGGGGGTTCACCCCTCCACTTT
V: TRBV14; J: TRBJ1-1; D: .; length: 14; size: .; CDR3: CASSQESRGTEAFF; DNA: TGTGCCAGCAGCCAAGAGTCGCGAGGGACTGAAGCTTTCTTT
V: TRBV18; J: TRBJ1-6; D: .; length: 12; size: .; CDR3: CASSPPGSPLHF; DNA: TGTGCCAGCTCACCTCCAGGGTCACCCCTCCACTTT
V: TRBV7-3; J: TRBJ2-2; D: TRBD1; length: 13; size: .; CDR3: CASALDRNGELFF; DNA: TGTGCCAGCGCCCTGGACAGGAACGGGGAGCTGTTTTTT
V: TRBV5-4; J: TRBJ2-7; D: .; length: 15; size: .; CDR3: CASRESAEAAYEQYF; DNA: TGTGCCAGCAGGGAATCAGCGGAGGCGGCCTACGAGCAGTACTTC
V: TRBV14; J: TRBJ2-7; D: .; length: 14; size: .; CDR3: CASSQEMRIYEQYF; DNA: TGTGCCAGCAGCCAAGAGATGCGCATATACGAGCAGTACTTC
V: TRBV15; J: TRBJ1-5; D: .; length: 13; size: .; CDR3: CATSKIDHQPQHF; DNA: TGTGCCACCAGCAAAATAGATCATCAGCCCCAGCATTTT
V: TRBV5-1; J: TRBJ1-6; D: .; length: 16; size: .; CDR3: CASSPRVTGPNSPLHF; DNA: TGCGCCAGCAGCCCGAGGGTCACAGGGCCGAATTCACCCCTCCACTTT
V: TRBV7-2; J: TRBJ1-2; D: TRBD1; length: 13; size: .; CDR3: CASSLGQGDGYTF; DNA: TGTGCCAGCAGCTTGGGACAGGGGGATGGCTACACCTTC
V: TRBV18; J: TRBJ1-5; D: .; length: 16; size: .; CDR3: CASSSTGIGSNQPQHF; DNA: TGTGCCAGCTCATCAACAGGGATTGGCAGCAATCAGCCCCAGCATTTT
V: TRBV7-8; J: TRBJ1-5; D: TRBD1; length: 15; size: .; CDR3: CASSQRDRGYQPQHF; DNA: TGTGCCAGCAGCCAACGGGACAGGGGGTATCAGCCCCAGCATTTT
V: TRBV5-1; J: TRBJ1-3; D: TRBD1; length: 17; size: .; CDR3: CASSFLGQGMVGNTIYF; DNA: TGCGCCAGCAGCTTCCTCGGACAGGGGATGGTCGGAAACACCATATATTTT
V: TRBV28; J: TRBJ1-4; D: TRBD1; length: 15; size: .; CDR3: CASSSPGQGSEKLFF; DNA: TGTGCCAGCAGTTCCCCGGGACAGGGATCTGAAAAACTGTTTTTT
V: TRBV5-1; J: TRBJ1-3; D: .; length: 14; size: .; CDR3: CASSLGAAGNTIYF; DNA: TGCGCCAGCAGCTTGGGTGCAGCTGGAAACACCATATATTTT
V: TRBV28; J: TRBJ2-7; D: TRBD1; length: 12; size: .; CDR3: CASWDRSYEQYF; DNA: TGTGCCAGCTGGGACAGGTCCTACGAGCAGTACTTC
V: TRBV7-6; J: TRBJ1-1; D: .; length: 14; size: .; CDR3: CASSLVPAGTEAFF; DNA: TGTGCCAGCAGCTTAGTTCCCGCGGGGACTGAAGCTTTCTTT
V: TRBV18; J: TRBJ1-4; D: .; length: 15; size: .; CDR3: CASSPQGATNEKLFF; DNA: TGTGCCAGCTCACCCCAGGGTGCAACTAATGAAAAACTGTTTTTT
V: TRBV3-1/TRBV3-2; J: TRBJ1-2; D: .; length: 13; size: .; CDR3: CASSPEGANGYTF; DNA: TGTGCCAGCAGCCCCGAGGGTGCGAATGGCTACACCTTC
V: TRBV6-5; J: TRBJ2-1; D: TRBD2; length: 16; size: .; CDR3: CASSYRTSGYYNEQFF; DNA: TGTGCCAGCAGTTACCGGACTAGCGGATACTACAATGAGCAGTTCTTC
V: TRBV24-1; J: TRBJ2-5; D: .; length: 14; size: few; CDR3: CATSEGLSRETQYF; DNA: TGTGCCACCAGTGAGGGACTCAGCCGGGAGACCCAGTACTTC
V: TRBV28; J: TRBJ1-2; D: TRBD1; length: 14; size: .; CDR3: CASSPGSGGGGYTF; DNA: TGTGCCAGCAGCCCTGGGTCAGGGGGAGGCGGCTACACCTTC
V: TRBV18; J: TRBJ2-7; D: .; length: 13; size: .; CDR3: CASSPNYNDEQYF; DNA: TGTGCCAGCTCACCAAATTACAACGACGAGCAGTACTTC
V: TRBV27; J: TRBJ2-1; D: .; length: 13; size: .; CDR3: CASRRAGWDEQFF; DNA: TGTGCCAGCAGGCGGGCAGGCTGGGATGAGCAGTTCTTC
V: TRBV5-1; J: TRBJ1-1; D: .; length: 14; size: .; CDR3: CASSFRGGNTEAFF; DNA: TGCGCCAGCAGCTTTCGCGGGGGGAACACTGAAGCTTTCTTT
V: TRBV7-9; J: TRBJ2-3; D: TRBD1; length: 14; size: .; CDR3: CASSFGTDADTQYF; DNA: TGTGCCAGCAGCTTTGGGACAGACGCAGATACGCAGTATTTT
V: TRBV10-3; J: TRBJ2-3; D: TRBD2; length: 16; size: .; CDR3: CAISSRTSGDRDTQYF; DNA: TGTGCCATCAGTTCGAGGACTAGCGGGGATCGGGATACGCAGTATTTT
V: TRBV5-6; J: TRBJ1-2; D: .; length: 12; size: once; CDR3: CASRSGAYGYTF; DNA: TGTGCCAGCAGGTCAGGGGCCTATGGCTACACCTTC
V: TRBV7-2; J: TRBJ1-5; D: TRBD1; length: 15; size: .; CDR3: CASSFGQGPNQPQHF; DNA: TGTGCCAGCAGCTTCGGACAGGGTCCCAATCAGCCCCAGCATTTT
V: TRBV12-3/TRBV12-4; J: TRBJ2-1; D: .; length: 13; size: .; CDR3: CASSPAGYNEQFF; DNA: TGTGCCAGCAGTCCGGCAGGCTACAATGAGCAGTTCTTC
V: TRBV19; J: TRBJ1-4; D: .; length: 17; size: .; CDR3: CASSPATGYATNEKLFF; DNA: TGTGCCAGTAGTCCAGCAACAGGGTATGCAACTAATGAAAAACTGTTTTTT
V: TRBV5-6; J: TRBJ1-5; D: .; length: 17; size: .; CDR3: CASSLGAGLVGNQPQHF; DNA: TGTGCCAGCAGCTTGGGAGCAGGACTGGTTGGCAATCAGCCCCAGCATTTT
V: TRBV4-2; J: TRBJ2-3; D: TRBD1; length: 13; size: .; CDR3: CASSQGQADTQYF; DNA: TGTGCCAGCAGCCAGGGACAGGCAGATACGCAGTATTTT
V: TRBV6-1; J: TRBJ1-2; D: .; length: 15; size: few; CDR3: CASSETQEGNYGYTF; DNA: TGTGCCAGCAGTGAAACCCAGGAGGGGAACTATGGCTACACCTTC
V: TRBV6-5; J: TRBJ1-5; D: TRBD1; length: 15; size: .; CDR3: CASTHRDRGDQPQHF; DNA: TGTGCCAGCACACACCGGGACAGGGGGGATCAGCCCCAGCATTTT
V: TRBV6-5; J: TRBJ1-1; D: TRBD1; length: 12; size: .; CDR3: CASSGSTGDAFF; DNA: TGTGCCAGCTCTGGCTCAACAGGGGATGCTTTCTTT
V: TRBV19; J: TRBJ2-3; D: .; length: 16; size: .; CDR3: CASSIGGAGRSDTQYF; DNA: TGTGCCAGTAGTATTGGAGGGGCGGGACGGTCAGATACGCAGTATTTT